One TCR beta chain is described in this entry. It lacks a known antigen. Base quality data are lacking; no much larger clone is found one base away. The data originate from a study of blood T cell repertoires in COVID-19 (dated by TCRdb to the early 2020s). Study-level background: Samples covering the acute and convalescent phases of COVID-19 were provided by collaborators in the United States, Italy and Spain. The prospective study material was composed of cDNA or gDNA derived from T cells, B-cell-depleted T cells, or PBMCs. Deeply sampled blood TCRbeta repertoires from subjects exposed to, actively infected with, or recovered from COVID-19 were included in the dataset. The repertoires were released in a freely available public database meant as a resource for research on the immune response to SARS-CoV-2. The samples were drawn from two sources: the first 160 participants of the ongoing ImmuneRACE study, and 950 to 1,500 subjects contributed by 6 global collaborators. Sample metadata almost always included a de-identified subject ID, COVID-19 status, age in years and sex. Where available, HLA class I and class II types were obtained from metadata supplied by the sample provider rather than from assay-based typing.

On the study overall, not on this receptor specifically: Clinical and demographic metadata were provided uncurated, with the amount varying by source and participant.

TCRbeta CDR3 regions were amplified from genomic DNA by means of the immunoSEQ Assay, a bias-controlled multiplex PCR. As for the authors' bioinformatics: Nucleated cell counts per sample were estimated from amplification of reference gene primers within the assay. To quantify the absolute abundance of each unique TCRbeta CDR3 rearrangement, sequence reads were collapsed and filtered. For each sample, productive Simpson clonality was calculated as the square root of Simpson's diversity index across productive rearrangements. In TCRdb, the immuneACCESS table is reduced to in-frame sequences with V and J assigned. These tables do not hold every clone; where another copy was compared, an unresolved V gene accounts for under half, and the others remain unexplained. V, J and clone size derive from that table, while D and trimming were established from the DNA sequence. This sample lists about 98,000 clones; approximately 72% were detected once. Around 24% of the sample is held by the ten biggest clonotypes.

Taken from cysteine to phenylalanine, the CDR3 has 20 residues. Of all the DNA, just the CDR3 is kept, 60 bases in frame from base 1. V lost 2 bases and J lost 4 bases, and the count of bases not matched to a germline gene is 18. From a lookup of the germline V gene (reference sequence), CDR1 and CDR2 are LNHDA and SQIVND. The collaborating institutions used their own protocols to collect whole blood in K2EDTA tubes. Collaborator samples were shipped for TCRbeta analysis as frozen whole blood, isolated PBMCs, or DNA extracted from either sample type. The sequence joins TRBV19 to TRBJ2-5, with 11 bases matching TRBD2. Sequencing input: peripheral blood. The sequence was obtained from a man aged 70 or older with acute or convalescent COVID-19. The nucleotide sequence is TGTGCCAGTAGTATAAGGAGGGGACTAGCGGATTTGGCGGAATTAGAGACCCAGTACTTC. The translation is CASSIRRGLADLAELETQYF.